The next 29 T cell receptor beta chains were all read from a single sample in a study of T cell responses to AZD1222 COVID-19 vaccine. Produced via immunoSEQ multiplex PCR; TCRdb's table is partial and in-frame only. The table records 200,000 or so clones, almost 95% of them present only once. The sample was peripheral blood, taken on day 0 of AZD1222 vaccination. The receptors shown here come from an adult in good health.

The chain uses TRBV10-3 and TRBJ1-1; D is undetermined. The CDR3 runs 15 residues. V shed 2 bases and J shed 3 bases, with 13 bases lying between them. In germline, CDR1 is ENHRY, CDR2 SYGVKD. The CDR3 coding sequence is TGTGCCATCAGTGAGCCAGAACAGCCTTACACTGAAGCTTTCTTT. This translates into CAISEPEQPYTEAFF.

This clone was found a few times. Different DNA sequences within this sample yield the same CDR3. The chain uses TRBV6-2 or TRBV6-3 and TRBJ1-1; D is possibly TRBD1 (6 bases). Per germline, CDR1 MNHEY and CDR2 SVGEGT. V dropped 3 bases and J dropped 1 base, with 9 bases sitting between them. This CDR3 region has 14 residues. The CDR3 sequence: CASSYYRENTEAFF. DNA of the CDR3: TGTGCCAGCAGTTATTACAGGGAGAACACTGAAGCTTTCTTT.

V gene TRBV9 combines with J gene TRBJ1-2, with D possibly being TRBD1 (5 bases). This CDR3 contains 14 residues. Trimming pared 4 bases from V and 3 bases from J, leaving 13 bases between. CDR1 and CDR2 (germline): SGDLS, YYNGEE. The CDR3, as DNA: TGTGCCAGCAGCCCATCGACGGGGGACTATGGCTACACCTTC. Encoded protein: CASSPSTGDYGYTF. The whole variable domain, remainder taken from reference TRBV9 and TRBJ1-2, is DSGVTQTPKHLITATGQRVTLRCSPRSGDLSVYWYQQSLDQGLQFLIQYYNGEERAKGNILERFSAQQFPDLHSELNLSSLELGDSALYFCASSPSTGDYGYTFGSGTRLTVV.

The chain uses TRBV19 and TRBJ1-5, with 9 bases lining up with TRBD1. The V gene end was trimmed by 4 bases and the J gene end by 4 bases; junction bases not matched to a gene: 5. This CDR3 is 15 amino acids long. Germline CDR1 LNHDA, CDR2 SQIVND (reference sequence). DNA for the CDR3: TGTGCCAGTAGTAGAGGGGACAGGGATAATCAGCCCCAGCATTTT. This encodes CASSRGDRDNQPQHF.

The gene calls are TRBV4-2 and TRBJ1-2; D possibly corresponds to TRBD1 (5 bases). CDR1 LGHNA and CDR2 YNFKEQ come from the germline V gene. CDR3 length: 16 amino acids. Trimming pared 1 base from V and 1 base from J, leaving 13 bases between. The CDR3 nucleotides are TGTGCCAGCAGCCAAGCAGGGACGGATTTTAACTATGGCTACACCTTC. Translated, it gives CASSQAGTDFNYGYTF.

J is TRBJ2-7 and V is TRBV10-3, with 9 nucleotides matching TRBD1. Germline V gives CDR1 ENHRY, CDR2 SYGVKD. This CDR3 is built from 13 residues. V trimming: 9 bases; J trimming: 2 bases; junction bases outside the gene matches: 5. The DNA of the CDR3 is TGTGCCATTCAGCGACAGGGGGCCTACGAGCAGTACTTC. Translated: CAIQRQGAYEQYF.

The genes are TRBV25-1 and TRBJ2-5, with TRBD1 matching over 7 bases. Germline CDR1 reads MGHDK; CDR2 reads SYGVNS. V was clipped by 6 bases and J by 0 bases; unmatched bases: 7. The CDR3 is made up of 15 amino acids. The CDR3 reads CASSPGTAYQETQYF. CDR3 DNA: TGTGCCAGCAGCCCCGGGACAGCGTACCAAGAGACCCAGTACTTC.

This rearrangement joins TRBV25-1 to TRBJ1-2, with 11 bases lining up with TRBD1. Unmatched junction bases numbered 5, after V lost 4 bases and J lost 7 bases. CDR1 is MGHDK and CDR2 is SYGVNS in the germline V gene. The CDR3 is 14 residues long. This CDR3 reads CASSADRGQGGYTF. CDR3 nucleotides: TGTGCCAGCAGTGCGGACAGGGGGCAGGGTGGCTACACCTTC.

In this sample, this clone turned up once. V gene TRBV11-2 combines with J gene TRBJ1-2; TRBD1 agrees at 8 bases. This CDR3 spans 15 amino acids. Germline CDR1 is SGHAT and CDR2 is FQNNGV. J gave up 8 bases and V 4 bases, and 12 bases lay outside the gene matches. In nucleotides, the CDR3 is TGTGCCAGCAGCTCTGGGACAGGTGATTTCGAGGGCTACACCTTC. Its translation is CASSSGTGDFEGYTF.

This chain connects TRBV28 to TRBJ1-4; 7 bases agree with TRBD1. Germline CDR1 is MDHEN and CDR2 is SYDVKM. The CDR3 sequence is 15 residues long. With V trimmed by 4 bases and J by 8 bases, 10 bases remained unmatched. In nucleotides, the CDR3 is TGTGCCAGCAGTTCCCTGACAGGGATGTCCGAAAAACTGTTTTTT. It is translated as CASSSLTGMSEKLFF.

J is TRBJ1-1 and V is TRBV4-1; TRBD1 might be the D (6 bases). Germline-derived CDR1 and CDR2 are MGHRA and YSYEKL. The CDR3 is 16 amino acids. The V and J ends lost 1 base and 1 base respectively, with 13 bases between them. The CDR3 reads CASSQVAGAPNTEAFF. CDR3 nucleotide sequence: TGCGCCAGCAGCCAAGTAGCAGGGGCTCCGAACACTGAAGCTTTCTTT.

This clone was seen only once. J is TRBJ1-6 and V is TRBV19, with unresolved D. The CDR3 covers 15 residues. Looked up from germline, CDR1 is LNHDA and CDR2 is SQIVND (reference sequence). V was shortened by 3 bases and J by 5 bases, with 11 bases between the two germline ends. The CDR3 sequence is CASSILGVDNSPLHF. CDR3 in DNA: TGTGCCAGTAGTATCCTCGGGGTCGATAATTCACCCCTCCACTTT.

V is TRBV19 and J is TRBJ1-5; D perhaps matches TRBD1 (5 bases). Per germline, CDR1 LNHDA and CDR2 SQIVND (reference sequence). The CDR3 totals 13 residues. With 6 bases removed from V and 8 bases from J, the gap between germline ends came to 14 bases. Here the CDR3 DNA reads TGTGCCAGTAGCTCGCGGGGCCGGGAGCCCCAGCATTTT. Amino acid sequence: CASSSRGREPQHF.

The V gene is TRBV19, the J gene TRBJ1-5; D remains ambiguous. CDR3 size: 13 residues. Germline V gene lookup returns CDR1 LNHDA and CDR2 SQIVND (reference sequence). The V end was cut by 7 bases, the J end by 0 bases, with 7 bases between. CDR3 amino acids: CASKQYSNQPQHF. The CDR3 bases are TGTGCCAGTAAACAGTATAGCAATCAGCCCCAGCATTTT.

This chain joins TRBV19 and TRBJ1-2; no clear D gene. With 3 bases removed from V and 5 bases from J, the gap between germline ends came to 13 bases. This CDR3 spans 14 amino acids. Germline values: CDR1 LNHDA, CDR2 SQIVND (reference sequence). CDR3 nucleotide sequence: TGTGCCAGTAGTATCAAGGGTTCGTGGTATGGCTACACCTTC. This encodes CASSIKGSWYGYTF.

Notes on this clone: The sample carries other DNA sequences with the same CDR3. The chain joins TRBV2 to TRBJ2-7; D ambiguous. The germline gives CDR1 SNHLY, CDR2 FYNNEI. Trimming stripped 4 bases from V and 4 bases from J, with 8 bases between. The CDR3 contains 12 residues. CDR3 residues: CASSGAAYEQYF. DNA for the CDR3: TGTGCCAGCAGTGGGGCAGCATACGAGCAGTACTTC.

This sequence joins TRBV11-2 and TRBJ2-7, with D perhaps given as TRBD1 or TRBD2 (5 bases each). The CDR3 has 15 residues. V was cut by 6 bases and J by 2 bases, with 17 bases left in between. Germline V gene data show CDR1 as SGHAT and CDR2 as FQNNGV. The chain's CDR3 is CASRAPGTRTYEQYF. The CDR3 region has the DNA TGTGCCAGCAGAGCGCCTGGGACGAGAACCTACGAGCAGTACTTC.

The chain uses TRBV6-2 or TRBV6-3 and TRBJ2-2; no clear D gene. This CDR3 spans 12 amino acids. The V and J ends lost 6 bases and 4 bases respectively, with 6 bases between them. Germline CDR1 reads MNHEY; CDR2 reads SVGEGT. Written as DNA, the CDR3 is TGTGCCAGCAGCTATTCCACCGGGGAGCTGTTTTTT. It translates to CASSYSTGELFF.

This chain links TRBV5-4 with TRBJ2-2, with a weak D call TRBD1 (5 bases). The CDR3 has 15 residues. The V and J ends lost 0 bases and 3 bases respectively, with 9 bases between them. Per germline, CDR1 SGHNT and CDR2 YYREEE (reference sequence). CDR3 bases: TGTGCCAGCAGCTTGGAGGGGTCGCACACCGGGGAGCTGTTTTTT. This encodes CASSLEGSHTGELFF.

The chain recombines TRBV30 with TRBJ2-7, with 10 bases aligning to TRBD1. Germline CDR1 is GTSNPN and CDR2 is SVGIG (reference sequence). Trimming at V came to 7 bases and at J to 7 bases, leaving 10 bases not matched to a gene. This CDR3 region has 13 residues. The CDR3 region is CAFTRDRGWEQYF. CDR3 nucleotide sequence: TGTGCCTTCACCCGGGACAGGGGTTGGGAGCAGTACTTC.

V usage is TRBV12-3 or TRBV12-4 and J usage is TRBJ2-1; D gene ambiguous. CDR3 length: 13 residues. Trimming stripped 0 bases from V and 9 bases from J, with 9 bases between. CDR3 region: CASSLAVLLEQFF. CDR3 coding DNA: TGTGCCAGCAGTTTAGCAGTCTTGCTTGAGCAGTTCTTC.

The chain recombines TRBV29-1 with TRBJ2-2, with D perhaps TRBD2 (6 bases). V lost 7 bases and J 2 bases, leaving 17 bases between the germline ends. CDR1 and CDR2 from the germline V gene are SQVTM and ANQGSEA. This CDR3 is built from 15 residues. The CDR3 nucleotides are TGCAGCGCTCGAGGAGGGCAGGGCAACACCGGGGAGCTGTTTTTT. This encodes CSARGGQGNTGELFF.

The chain combines TRBV10-3 with TRBJ2-3; the D is unclear. Trimming removed 3 bases from V and 4 bases from J, with 5 bases in between. Germline V CDR1 and CDR2: ENHRY, SYGVKD. CDR3 length: 12 residues. CDR3 coding DNA: TGTGCCATCAGTGAATTGTCAGATACGCAGTATTTT. This codes for CAISELSDTQYF.

The CDR3 DNA is TGTGCCAGCAGTTCAAACGCTCGGGTTGCTGGGGCCAACGTCCTGACTTTC. It codes for CASSSNARVAGANVLTF. The V and J genes are TRBV28 and TRBJ2-6, with D hard to call. Trimming removed 4 bases from V and 2 bases from J, with 15 bases in between. From germline, CDR1 is MDHEN and CDR2 SYDVKM. The CDR3 runs to 17 residues.

This sequence joins TRBV6-2 or TRBV6-3 and TRBJ2-1; perhaps TRBD2 as D (6 bases). V lost 2 bases and J lost 2, with 10 bases in between. The CDR3 length is 15 residues. CDR1 and CDR2 (germline): MNHEY, SVGEGT. The CDR3 nucleotides are TGTGCCAGCAGTTACCGGGGGTACCCCTACAATGAGCAGTTCTTC. As protein: CASSYRGYPYNEQFF.

The J gene is TRBJ1-5, the V gene TRBV19; 8 nucleotides agree with TRBD1. The CDR3 sequence is 14 residues long. V dropped 7 bases and J dropped 2; count of bases not matched to a gene: 4. CDR1 and CDR2 from the germline V gene are LNHDA and SQIVND (reference sequence). CDR3: CASTGGYGNQPQHF. CDR3 nucleotides: TGTGCCAGTACAGGGGGCTATGGCAATCAGCCCCAGCATTTT.

The gene calls are TRBV10-3 and TRBJ1-5; unclear D gene. The CDR3 consists of 15 residues. Germline values: CDR1 ENHRY, CDR2 SYGVKD. V lost 6 bases and J 3 bases, leaving 15 bases between the germline ends. This CDR3 is CAISQIDGVNQPQHF. The CDR3 region has the DNA TGTGCCATCAGCCAAATAGATGGGGTCAATCAGCCCCAGCATTTT.

The CDR3 region is CASSEEGTEAFF. CDR3 in DNA: TGTGCCAGCAGTGAAGAGGGCACTGAAGCTTTCTTT. The genes are TRBV2 and TRBJ1-1, with unresolved D. Germline V gene sequence: CDR1 SNHLY, CDR2 FYNNEI. The CDR3 totals 12 residues. Trimming left V 1 base short and J 4 bases short, with 4 bases between.

This clone has just one count. The genes are TRBV11-1 and TRBJ2-2; D uncertain. The CDR3 has 13 residues. In germline, CDR1 is SGHAT, CDR2 FQDESV (reference sequence). The V end was cut by 6 bases, the J end by 5 bases, with 10 bases between. CDR3 protein: CASRRLGTGELFF. The CDR3 DNA is TGTGCCAGCAGGCGACTGGGAACCGGGGAGCTGTTTTTT.